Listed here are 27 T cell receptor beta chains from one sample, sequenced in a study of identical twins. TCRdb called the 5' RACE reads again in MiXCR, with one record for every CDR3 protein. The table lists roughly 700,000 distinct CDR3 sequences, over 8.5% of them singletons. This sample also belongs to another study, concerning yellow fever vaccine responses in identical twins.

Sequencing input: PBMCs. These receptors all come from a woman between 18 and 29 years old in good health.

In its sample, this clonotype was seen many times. CDR3 loop: CASSLSPTYEQYF. The CDR3 nucleotides are TGTGCCAGCAGTTTATCCCCTACCTACGAGCAGTACTTC. The J gene is TRBJ2-7, the V gene TRBV27; D call uncertain. Trimming took off 0 bases at V and 2 bases at J, with 5 bases between the two ends. Germline V gene data show CDR1 as MNHEY and CDR2 as SMNVEV (reference sequence). There are 13 residues in the CDR3.

The CDR3 here is CAMGPGQGRTQYF. In DNA, the CDR3 is TGTGCCATGGGCCCCGGACAGGGCAGGACCCAGTACTTC. This chain joins TRBV5-6 and TRBJ2-5, with 8 bases identical to TRBD1. Germline assignment: CDR1 SGHDT and CDR2 YYEEEE. The CDR3 has 13 residues. V lost 9 bases, J lost 7 bases, and 11 bases stayed unmatched.

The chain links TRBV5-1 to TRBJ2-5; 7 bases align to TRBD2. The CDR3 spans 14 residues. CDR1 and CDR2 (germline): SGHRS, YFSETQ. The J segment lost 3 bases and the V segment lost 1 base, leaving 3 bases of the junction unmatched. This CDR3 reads CASSLWDYEETQYF. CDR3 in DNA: TGCGCCAGCAGCTTGTGGGACTATGAAGAGACCCAGTACTTC.

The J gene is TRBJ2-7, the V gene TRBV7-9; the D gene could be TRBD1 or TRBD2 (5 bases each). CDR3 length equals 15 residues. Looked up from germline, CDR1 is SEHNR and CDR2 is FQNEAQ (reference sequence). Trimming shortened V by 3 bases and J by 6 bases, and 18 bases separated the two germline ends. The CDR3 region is CASSFRDVYQGEQYF. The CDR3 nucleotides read TGTGCCAGCAGCTTCCGGGACGTCTATCAGGGCGAGCAGTACTTC.

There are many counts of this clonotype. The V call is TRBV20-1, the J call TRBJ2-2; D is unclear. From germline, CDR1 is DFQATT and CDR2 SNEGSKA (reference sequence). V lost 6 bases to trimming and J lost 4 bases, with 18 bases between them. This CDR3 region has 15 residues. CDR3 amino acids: CSAQSQPGGTGELFF. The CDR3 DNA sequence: TGCAGTGCCCAGAGTCAACCTGGCGGCACCGGGGAGCTGTTTTTT.

CDR3 sequence reads: CASSLEGQGINTEAFF. Here the CDR3 DNA reads TGTGCCAGCAGCTTAGAGGGACAGGGGATCAACACTGAAGCTTTCTTT. The genes are TRBV7-2 and TRBJ1-1; 10 nucleotides align to TRBD1. The V and J ends lost 1 base and 2 bases, in that order; junction bases with no gene match: 4. CDR3 length: 16 amino acids. Per germline, CDR1 SGHTA and CDR2 FQGNSA.

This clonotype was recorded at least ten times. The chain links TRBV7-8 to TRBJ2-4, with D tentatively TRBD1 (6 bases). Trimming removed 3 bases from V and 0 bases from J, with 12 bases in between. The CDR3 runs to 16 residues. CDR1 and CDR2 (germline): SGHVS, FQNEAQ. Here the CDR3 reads CASSLSGQLAKNIQYF. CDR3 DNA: TGTGCCAGCAGCTTGTCAGGACAGTTAGCCAAAAACATTCAGTACTTC.

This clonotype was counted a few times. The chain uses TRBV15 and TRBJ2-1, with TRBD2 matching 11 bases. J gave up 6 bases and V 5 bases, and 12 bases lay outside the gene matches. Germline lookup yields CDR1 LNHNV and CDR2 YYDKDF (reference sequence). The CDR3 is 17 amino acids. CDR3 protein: CATSAPGVGTSGNEQFF. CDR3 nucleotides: TGTGCCACCAGCGCACCTGGGGTGGGGACTAGCGGCAATGAGCAGTTCTTC.

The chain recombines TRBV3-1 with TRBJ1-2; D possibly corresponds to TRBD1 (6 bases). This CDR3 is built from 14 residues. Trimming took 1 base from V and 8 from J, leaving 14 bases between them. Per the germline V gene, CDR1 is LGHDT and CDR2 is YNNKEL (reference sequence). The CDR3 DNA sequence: TGTGCCAGCAGCCAAGTGGGCGGCCAGGGGGGCTACACCTTC. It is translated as CASSQVGGQGGYTF.

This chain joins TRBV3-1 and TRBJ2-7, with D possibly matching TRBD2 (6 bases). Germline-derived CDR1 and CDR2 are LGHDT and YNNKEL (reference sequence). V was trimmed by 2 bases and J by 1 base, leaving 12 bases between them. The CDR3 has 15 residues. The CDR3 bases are TGTGCCAGCAGCCAACGGGGGATGGTTTCCTACGAGCAGTACTTC. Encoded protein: CASSQRGMVSYEQYF.

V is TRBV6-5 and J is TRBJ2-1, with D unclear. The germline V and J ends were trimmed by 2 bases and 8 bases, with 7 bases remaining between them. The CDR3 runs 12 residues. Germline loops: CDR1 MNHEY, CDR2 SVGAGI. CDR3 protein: CASSYSSDEQFF. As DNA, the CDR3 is TGTGCCAGCAGTTACAGCTCCGATGAGCAGTTCTTC.

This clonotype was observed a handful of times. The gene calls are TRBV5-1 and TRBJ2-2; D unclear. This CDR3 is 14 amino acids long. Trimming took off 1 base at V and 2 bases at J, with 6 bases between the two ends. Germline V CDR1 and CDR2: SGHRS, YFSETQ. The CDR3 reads CASSLLTNTGELFF. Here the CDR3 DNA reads TGCGCCAGCAGCTTGCTCACCAACACCGGGGAGCTGTTTTTT.

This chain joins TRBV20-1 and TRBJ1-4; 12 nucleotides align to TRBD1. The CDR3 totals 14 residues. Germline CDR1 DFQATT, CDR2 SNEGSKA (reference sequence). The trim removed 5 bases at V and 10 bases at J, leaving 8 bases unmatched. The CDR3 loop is CSALAGDRGPKLFF. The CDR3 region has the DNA TGCAGTGCTCTGGCGGGGGACAGGGGGCCAAAACTGTTTTTT.

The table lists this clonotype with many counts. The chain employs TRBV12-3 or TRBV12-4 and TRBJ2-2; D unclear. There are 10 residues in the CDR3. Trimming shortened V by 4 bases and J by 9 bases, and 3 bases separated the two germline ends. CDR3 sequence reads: CASSSRELFF. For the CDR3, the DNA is TGTGCCAGCAGTTCCCGGGAGCTGTTTTTT.

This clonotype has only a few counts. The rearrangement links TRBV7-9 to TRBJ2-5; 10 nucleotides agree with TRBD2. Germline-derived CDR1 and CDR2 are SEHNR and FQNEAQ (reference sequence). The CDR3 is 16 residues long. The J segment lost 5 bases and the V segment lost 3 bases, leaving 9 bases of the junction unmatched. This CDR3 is CASSFTTSGSQETQYF. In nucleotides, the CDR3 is TGTGCCAGCAGCTTCACGACTAGCGGGTCCCAGGAGACCCAGTACTTC.

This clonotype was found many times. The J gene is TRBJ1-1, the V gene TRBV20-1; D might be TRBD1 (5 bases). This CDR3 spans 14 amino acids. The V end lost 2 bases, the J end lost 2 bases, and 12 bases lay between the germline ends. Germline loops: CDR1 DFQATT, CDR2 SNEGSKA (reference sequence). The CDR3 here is CSARSSQDNTEAFF. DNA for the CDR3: TGCAGTGCTAGATCGTCACAGGACAACACTGAAGCTTTCTTT.

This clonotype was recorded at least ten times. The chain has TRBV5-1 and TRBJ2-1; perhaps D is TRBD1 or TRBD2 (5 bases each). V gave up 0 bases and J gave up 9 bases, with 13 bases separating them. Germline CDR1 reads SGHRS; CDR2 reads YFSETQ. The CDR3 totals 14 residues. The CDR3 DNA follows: TGCGCCAGCAGCTTGGCGGGCGCCGGGACTGAGCAGTTCTTC. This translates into CASSLAGAGTEQFF.

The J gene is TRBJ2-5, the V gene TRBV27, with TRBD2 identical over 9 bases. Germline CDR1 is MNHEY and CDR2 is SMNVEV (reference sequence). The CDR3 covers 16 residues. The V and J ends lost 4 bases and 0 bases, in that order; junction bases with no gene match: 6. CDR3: CASSSALAGYQETQYF. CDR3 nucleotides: TGTGCCAGCAGTTCAGCACTAGCGGGTTACCAAGAGACCCAGTACTTC.

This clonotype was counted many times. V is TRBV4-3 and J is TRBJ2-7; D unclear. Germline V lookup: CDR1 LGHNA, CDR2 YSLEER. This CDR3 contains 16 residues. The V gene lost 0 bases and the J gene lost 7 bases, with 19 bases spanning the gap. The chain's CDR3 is CASSQDGYGFTSEQYF. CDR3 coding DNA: TGCGCCAGCAGCCAAGATGGCTACGGGTTTACGAGTGAGCAGTACTTC.

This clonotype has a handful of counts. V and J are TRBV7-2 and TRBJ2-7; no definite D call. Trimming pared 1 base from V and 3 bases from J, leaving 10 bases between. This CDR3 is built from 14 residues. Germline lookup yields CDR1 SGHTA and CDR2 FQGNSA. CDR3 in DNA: TGTGCCAGCAGCTTAGAACTACTCAACTACGAGCAGTACTTC. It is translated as CASSLELLNYEQYF.

The CDR3 sequence is CASSYSTGGIYEQYF. CDR3 coding DNA: TGTGCCAGCAGTTACTCAACAGGGGGTATCTACGAGCAGTACTTC. The gene calls are TRBV6-5 and TRBJ2-7; 8 nucleotides align to TRBD1. There are 15 residues in the CDR3. With V trimmed by 0 bases and J by 3 bases, 4 bases remained unmatched. The germline gives CDR1 MNHEY, CDR2 SVGAGI.

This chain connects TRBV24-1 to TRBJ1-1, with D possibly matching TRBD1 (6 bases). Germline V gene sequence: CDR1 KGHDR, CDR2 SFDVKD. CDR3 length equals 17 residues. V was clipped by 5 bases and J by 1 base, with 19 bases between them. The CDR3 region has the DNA TGTGCCACCAGTGGGACCCCGGGGGGCCCCCAGAACACTGAAGCTTTCTTT. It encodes CATSGTPGGPQNTEAFF.

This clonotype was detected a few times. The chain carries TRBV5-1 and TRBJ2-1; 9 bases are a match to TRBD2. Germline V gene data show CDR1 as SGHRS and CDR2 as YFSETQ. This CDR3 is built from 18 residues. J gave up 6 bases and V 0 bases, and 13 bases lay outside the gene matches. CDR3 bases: TGCGCCAGCAGCTTGGCTGTTTTGGCGGGAGGGCAGTCCAATGAGCAGTTCTTC. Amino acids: CASSLAVLAGGQSNEQFF.

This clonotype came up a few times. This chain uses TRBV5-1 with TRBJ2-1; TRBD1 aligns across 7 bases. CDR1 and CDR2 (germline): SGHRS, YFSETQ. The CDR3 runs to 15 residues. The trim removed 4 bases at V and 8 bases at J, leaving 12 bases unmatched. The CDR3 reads CASSKERGRGYEQFF. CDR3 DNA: TGCGCCAGCAGCAAAGAGAGGGGGCGAGGGTATGAGCAGTTCTTC. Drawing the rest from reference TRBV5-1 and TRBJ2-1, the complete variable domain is KAGVTQTPRYLIKTRGQQVTLSCSPISGHRSVSWYQQTPGQGLQFLFEYFSETQRNKGNFPGRFSGRQFSNSRSEMNVSTLELGDSALYLCASSKERGRGYEQFFGPGTRLTVL.

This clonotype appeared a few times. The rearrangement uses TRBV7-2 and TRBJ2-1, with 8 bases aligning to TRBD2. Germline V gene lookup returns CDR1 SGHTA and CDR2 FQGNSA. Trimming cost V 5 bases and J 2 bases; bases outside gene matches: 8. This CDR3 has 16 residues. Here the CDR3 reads CASSTVGGLAYNEQFF. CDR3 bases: TGTGCCAGCAGCACAGTTGGGGGACTAGCCTACAATGAGCAGTTCTTC. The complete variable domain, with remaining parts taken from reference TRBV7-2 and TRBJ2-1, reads GAGVSQSPSNKVTEKGKDVELRCDPISGHTALYWYRQSLGQGLEFLIYFQGNSAPDKSGLPSDRFSAERTGGSVSTLTIQRTQQEDSAVYLCASSTVGGLAYNEQFFGPGTRLTVL.

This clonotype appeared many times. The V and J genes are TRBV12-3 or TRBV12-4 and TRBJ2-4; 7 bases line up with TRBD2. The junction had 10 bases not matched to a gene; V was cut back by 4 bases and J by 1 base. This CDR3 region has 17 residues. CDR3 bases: TGTGCCAGCAGTTCGTCTAGCGGAGGGGAGGCCAAAAACATTCAGTACTTC. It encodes CASSSSSGGEAKNIQYF.

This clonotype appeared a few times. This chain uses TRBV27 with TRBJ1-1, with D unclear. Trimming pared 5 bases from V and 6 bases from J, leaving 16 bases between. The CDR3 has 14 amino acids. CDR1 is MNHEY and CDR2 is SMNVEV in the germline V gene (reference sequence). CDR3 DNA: TGTGCCAGCAGTCTAACCGACGAGAGGCCTGAAGCTTTCTTT. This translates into CASSLTDERPEAFF.